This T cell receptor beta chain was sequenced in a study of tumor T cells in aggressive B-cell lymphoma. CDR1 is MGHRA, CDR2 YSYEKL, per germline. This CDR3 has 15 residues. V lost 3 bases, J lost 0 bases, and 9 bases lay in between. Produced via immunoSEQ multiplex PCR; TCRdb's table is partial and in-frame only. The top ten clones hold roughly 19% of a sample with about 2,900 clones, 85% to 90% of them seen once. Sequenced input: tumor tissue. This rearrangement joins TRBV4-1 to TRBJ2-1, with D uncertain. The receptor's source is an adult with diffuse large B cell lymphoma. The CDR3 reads CASSHQVISYNEQFF. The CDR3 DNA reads TGCGCCAGCAGCCATCAGGTCATCTCCTACAATGAGCAGTTCTTC.